The rows below give T cell receptor beta chains drawn from one sample of a study of cytomegalovirus exposure and HLA in healthy donors. Only in-frame clones appear in the TCRdb table, and some are missing; sequencing was by immunoSEQ multiplex PCR. The sample lists about 120,000 clones, approximately 80% occurring once. The material sequenced was PBMCs. The receptors stem from a female donor in good health and CMV-seronegative. The CDR3 runs from the conserved cysteine through the conserved F or W. A D gene is named only where the DNA matches it firmly. Where a row states a size, it is once, few, many or the class of an expanded clone; other rows omit it.

CDR3aa,CDR3nt,v_gene,d_gene,j_gene,abundance
CASSESVRYTDTQYF,TGCGCCAGCAGTGAGTCGGTCCGGTACACAGATACGCAGTATTTT,TRBV10-1,.,TRBJ2-3,.
CASSFSFRPGQEDEQYF,TGTGCCAGCAGTTTTAGCTTTAGACCGGGACAGGAAGACGAGCAGTACTTC,TRBV27,TRBD1,TRBJ2-7,once
CASSPYGQSTDTQYF,TGTGCCAGCAGCCCTTACGGACAAAGCACAGATACGCAGTATTTT,TRBV7-3,.,TRBJ2-3,.
CASSSRGPNTEAFF,TGCGCCAGCAGCTCCAGGGGACCTAACACTGAAGCTTTCTTT,TRBV5-1,.,TRBJ1-1,.
CASSGRGLGLEQYF,TGTGCCAGCAGTGGGCGGGGTCTGGGGCTCGAGCAGTACTTC,TRBV2,.,TRBJ2-7,.
CSVEDRTGTEAFF,TGCAGCGTTGAAGATCGTACGGGTACTGAAGCTTTCTTT,TRBV29-1,.,TRBJ1-1,.
CSVEDYAGADTQYF,TGCAGCGTTGAAGATTATGCGGGAGCAGATACGCAGTATTTT,TRBV29-1,TRBD2,TRBJ2-3,.
CASSLGPTDTQYF,TGTGCCAGCAGCTTAGGTCCTACAGATACGCAGTATTTT,TRBV7-2,.,TRBJ2-3,.
CASSPDRGRQETQYF,TGTGCCAGCAGCCCAGACAGGGGGCGGCAAGAGACCCAGTACTTC,TRBV7-2,TRBD1,TRBJ2-5,.
CASSSRQGRDQPQHF,TGCGCCAGCAGCTCTCGACAGGGGCGAGATCAGCCCCAGCATTTT,TRBV10-1,TRBD1,TRBJ1-5,.
CASGFTSGSPTDTQYF,TGTGCTAGTGGTTTTACTAGCGGGAGTCCCACAGATACGCAGTATTTT,TRBV12-5,TRBD2,TRBJ2-3,few
CASSPREFYEQYF,TGTGCCAGCTCACCACGAGAATTCTACGAGCAGTACTTC,TRBV18,.,TRBJ2-7,.
CATSRAGTGYNEQFF,TGTGCCACCAGCAGAGCCGGGACAGGCTACAATGAGCAGTTCTTC,TRBV15,TRBD1,TRBJ2-1,.
CASSPGLAGSTDTQYF,TGCGCCAGCAGCCCGGGACTAGCGGGAAGCACAGATACGCAGTATTTT,TRBV5-1,TRBD2,TRBJ2-3,.
CASSPPREGYGYTF,TGTGCCAGCTCACCTCCCCGGGAGGGCTATGGCTACACCTTC,TRBV18,.,TRBJ1-2,.
CASSLSLQARKAFF,TGTGCCAGCAGTCTATCCCTACAGGCGCGTAAAGCTTTCTTT,TRBV5-8,.,TRBJ1-1,.
CASSPSGAMNTEAFF,TGTGCCAGCAGCCCCAGTGGGGCGATGAACACTGAAGCTTTCTTT,TRBV7-6,.,TRBJ1-1,once
CASSLRGAGNTEAFF,TGTGCCAGCAGCCTGCGGGGGGCGGGGAACACTGAAGCTTTCTTT,TRBV7-9,.,TRBJ1-1,.
CSVGWWEDNEQFF,TGCAGCGTTGGTTGGTGGGAGGACAATGAGCAGTTCTTC,TRBV29-1,.,TRBJ2-1,.
CASSPGTAQPQPQHF,TGTGCCAGCAGCCCGGGGACAGCCCAACCCCAGCCCCAGCATTTT,TRBV4-2,TRBD1,TRBJ1-5,.
CASSQESGSYEQYF,TGTGCCAGCAGCCAAGAATCCGGCTCCTACGAGCAGTACTTC,TRBV4-1,.,TRBJ2-7,few
CASSLTPGTGTYEQYF,TGCGCCAGCAGCTTAACTCCCGGGACAGGGACCTACGAGCAGTACTTC,TRBV5-1,TRBD1,TRBJ2-7,.
CASSRSGRASGEQYF,TGTGCCAGCAGTCGTAGCGGGAGGGCCTCAGGGGAGCAGTACTTC,TRBV6-5,TRBD2,TRBJ2-5,.
CASSLARQGVYGYTF,TGTGCCAGCAGCTTAGCGAGGCAGGGGGTATATGGCTACACCTTC,TRBV7-9,TRBD1,TRBJ1-2,once
CASTLSSGTGELFF,TGTGCCAGCACTCTATCATCGGGGACCGGGGAGCTGTTTTTT,TRBV6-5,.,TRBJ2-2,.
CASSLSGGTNEKLFF,TGCGCCAGCAGCTTGAGTGGGGGCACTAATGAAAAACTGTTTTTT,TRBV5-1,.,TRBJ1-4,.
CASSERDTGELFF,TGTGCCAGCAGTGAGCGGGACACCGGGGAGCTGTTTTTT,TRBV6-4,.,TRBJ2-2,.
CSVRIVAGTQYF,TGCAGCGTTCGGATAGTGGCAGGTACGCAGTATTTT,TRBV29-1,.,TRBJ2-3,.
CASSYLDRADGYTF,TGTGCCAGCAGTTATCTCGACAGGGCGGACGGCTACACCTTC,TRBV6-5,TRBD1,TRBJ1-2,.
CASSLMVSDYGYTF,TGCGCCAGCAGCTTGATGGTCAGCGACTATGGCTACACCTTC,TRBV5-1,.,TRBJ1-2,once
CASSPRSGPNEKLFF,TGCGCCAGCAGCCCCCGATCAGGGCCTAATGAAAAACTGTTTTTT,TRBV4-3,.,TRBJ1-4,.
CASSHDRVGNEQYF,TGTGCCAGCAGCCACGACAGGGTGGGGAACGAGCAGTACTTC,TRBV5-6,TRBD1,TRBJ2-7,.
CASSVGVGSYNEQFF,TGTGCCAGCTCTGTGGGCGTGGGCTCCTACAATGAGCAGTTCTTC,TRBV11-2,.,TRBJ2-1,.
CASSLAGSRSYEQYF,TGTGCCAGCAGCCTAGCGGGATCAAGGAGCTACGAGCAGTACTTC,TRBV28,TRBD2,TRBJ2-7,.
CASRTANYGYTF,TGTGCCAGCAGGACAGCTAACTATGGCTACACCTTC,TRBV28,.,TRBJ1-2,.
CASSLGGDTDTQYF,TGTGCCAGCAGCTTAGGAGGCGACACAGATACGCAGTATTTT,TRBV7-2,.,TRBJ2-3,once
CASCDWELTEAFF,TGCGCCAGCTGCGACTGGGAGTTGACTGAAGCTTTCTTT,TRBV10-1,.,TRBJ1-1,.
CASSHTAVSYNEQFF,TGCGCCAGCAGCCACACGGCGGTCTCCTACAATGAGCAGTTCTTC,TRBV4-3,.,TRBJ2-1,.
CASIPPGVAGELFF,TGTGCCAGCATCCCTCCAGGGGTTGCCGGGGAGCTGTTTTTT,TRBV28,.,TRBJ2-2,.
CASSRSGSYNEQFF,TGCGCCAGCAGCCGTAGCGGGAGCTACAATGAGCAGTTCTTC,TRBV4-1,TRBD2,TRBJ2-1,.
CASSLTGRGGARETQYF,TGTGCCAGTAGTCTAACGGGGAGAGGGGGGGCCCGAGAGACCCAGTACTTC,TRBV19,.,TRBJ2-5,.
CASRGSGGNEQYF,TGTGCCAGCAGGGGGTCGGGGGGCAACGAGCAGTACTTC,TRBV6-5,.,TRBJ2-7,.
CASSPRTAGNTIYF,TGTGCCAGCAGTCCGCGGACAGCTGGAAACACCATATATTTT,TRBV6-5,.,TRBJ1-3,once
CAISGVGANQPQHF,TGTGCCATCAGTGGGGTGGGGGCTAATCAGCCCCAGCATTTT,TRBV10-3,.,TRBJ1-5,.
CASRPPGLATDTQYF,TGTGCCAGCAGACCCCCGGGACTAGCAACAGATACGCAGTATTTT,TRBV7-2,TRBD2,TRBJ2-3,.
CASSFWAGVNEQFF,TGTGCCAGCTCCTTCTGGGCGGGAGTAAATGAGCAGTTCTTC,TRBV18,TRBD2,TRBJ2-1,.
CASSLASAGANTGELFF,TGTGCCAGCAGCTTAGCCTCAGCGGGAGCGAACACCGGGGAGCTGTTTTTT,TRBV11-3,TRBD2,TRBJ2-2,.
CSSSFRANSYEQYF,TGTTCCAGCAGCTTCCGAGCAAACTCCTACGAGCAGTACTTC,TRBV7-9,.,TRBJ2-7,once
CASSEQGNSPLHF,TGTGCCAGCAGTGAACAGGGGAATTCACCCCTCCACTTT,TRBV2,.,TRBJ1-6,once